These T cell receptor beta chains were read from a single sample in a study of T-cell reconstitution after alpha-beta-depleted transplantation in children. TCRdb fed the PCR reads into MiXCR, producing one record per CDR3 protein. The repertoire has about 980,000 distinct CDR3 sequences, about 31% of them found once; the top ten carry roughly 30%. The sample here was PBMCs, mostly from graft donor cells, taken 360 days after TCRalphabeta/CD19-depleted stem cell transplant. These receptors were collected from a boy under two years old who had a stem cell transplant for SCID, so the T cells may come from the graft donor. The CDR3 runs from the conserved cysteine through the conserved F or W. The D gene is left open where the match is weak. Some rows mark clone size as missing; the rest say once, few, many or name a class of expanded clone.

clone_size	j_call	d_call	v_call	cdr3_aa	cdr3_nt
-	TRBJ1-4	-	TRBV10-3	CAISEFPPGRAGEKLFF	TGTGCCATCAGTGAGTTCCCACCGGGCAGGGCCGGGGAAAAACTGTTTTTT
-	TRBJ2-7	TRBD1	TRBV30	CAWSLTGGRDEQYF	TGTGCCTGGAGTCTGACAGGGGGCCGGGACGAGCAGTACTTC
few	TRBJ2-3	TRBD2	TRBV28	CASSLLAGERDTQYF	TGTGCCAGCAGTTTACTAGCGGGGGAAAGGGATACGCAGTATTTT
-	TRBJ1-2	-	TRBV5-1	CASSPEPGLQTDMGYTF	TGCGCCAGCAGCCCCGAACCGGGCCTCCAGACTGATATGGGCTACACCTTC
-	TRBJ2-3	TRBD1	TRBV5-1	CASSYTLDRAADTQYF	TGCGCCAGCAGCTACACATTGGACAGGGCGGCAGATACGCAGTATTTT
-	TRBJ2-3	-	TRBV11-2	CASSLVGPLYTDTQYF	TGTGCCAGCAGCTTAGTCGGCCCTCTTTACACAGATACGCAGTATTTT
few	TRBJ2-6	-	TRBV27	CASSLQTPTYSGANVLTF	TGTGCCAGCAGTTTACAAACCCCTACCTACTCTGGGGCCAACGTCCTGACTTTC
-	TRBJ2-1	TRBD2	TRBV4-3	CASSQEFGGGAHEQFF	TGCGCCAGCAGCCAAGAGTTCGGCGGGGGGGCCCATGAGCAGTTCTTC
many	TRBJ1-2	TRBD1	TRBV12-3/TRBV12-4	CASSQRTGGDYGYTF	TGTGCCAGCAGTCAGCGTACAGGGGGCGACTATGGCTACACCTTC
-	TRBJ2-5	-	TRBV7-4	CASSPIRTARAYQETQYF	TGTGCCAGCAGCCCCATAAGGACAGCCAGGGCGTACCAAGAGACCCAGTACTTC
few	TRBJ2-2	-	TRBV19	CAGKVGGQDGELFF	TGTGCCGGTAAAGTCGGGGGGCAAGACGGGGAGCTGTTTTTT
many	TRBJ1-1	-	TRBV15	CATSRPPSRKLAFF	TGTGCCACCAGCAGACCGCCGTCTCGGAAATTGGCTTTCTTT
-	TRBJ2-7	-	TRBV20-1	CSASTTVAYEQYF	TGCAGTGCTAGTACCACTGTTGCCTACGAGCAGTACTTC
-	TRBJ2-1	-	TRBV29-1	CSAEAEGEQFF	TGCAGCGCCGAAGCCGAGGGTGAGCAGTTCTTC
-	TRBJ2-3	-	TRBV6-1	CASRRRDWATDTQYF	TGTGCCAGCAGACGCCGGGACTGGGCCACAGATACGCAGTATTTT
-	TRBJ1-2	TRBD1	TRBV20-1	CSARVPRGWDGYTF	TGCAGTGCTAGAGTTCCCAGGGGGTGGGATGGCTACACCTTC
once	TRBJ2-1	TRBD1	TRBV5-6	CASSLLSGTGTDNEQFF	TGTGCCAGCAGCTTGCTATCCGGGACAGGCACTGACAATGAGCAGTTCTTC
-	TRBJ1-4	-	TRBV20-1	CSATDPINEKLFF	TGCAGTGCCACAGACCCTATTAATGAAAAACTGTTTTTT
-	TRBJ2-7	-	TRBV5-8	CASSWGKQYF	TGTGCCAGCAGTTGGGGGAAGCAGTACTTC
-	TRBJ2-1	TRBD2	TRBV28	CASSFSAGGQFF	TGTGCCAGCAGTTTTAGTGCGGGGGGGCAGTTCTTC
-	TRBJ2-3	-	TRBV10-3	CAIRGGLPDTQYF	TGTGCCATCAGGGGGGGGCTACCAGATACGCAGTATTTT
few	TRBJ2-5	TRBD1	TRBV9	CASSPRDSRRQETQYF	TGTGCCAGCAGCCCCAGGGACAGCCGAAGACAAGAGACCCAGTACTTC
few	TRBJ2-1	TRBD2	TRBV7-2	CASSLGEGRVYNEQFF	TGTGCCAGCAGCCTCGGGGAGGGGCGCGTCTACAATGAGCAGTTCTTC
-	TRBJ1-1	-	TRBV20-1	CSARPSGLNTEAFF	TGCAGTGCTAGACCCTCCGGTCTGAACACTGAAGCTTTCTTT
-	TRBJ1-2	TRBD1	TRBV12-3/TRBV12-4	CASTQTGFAGYTF	TGTGCCAGCACCCAGACAGGGTTTGCTGGCTACACCTTC
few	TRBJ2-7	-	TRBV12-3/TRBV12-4	CASSLGGTRYEQYF	TGTGCCAGCAGTTTAGGAGGGACGCGCTACGAGCAGTACTTC
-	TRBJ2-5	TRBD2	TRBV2	CASGASPGLAVPFQETQYF	TGTGCCAGCGGAGCATCCCCGGGACTAGCGGTTCCGTTCCAAGAGACCCAGTACTTC
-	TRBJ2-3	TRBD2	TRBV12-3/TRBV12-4	CASSLSGLAGGSTDTQYF	TGTGCCAGCAGTTTATCGGGACTAGCGGGGGGGAGCACAGATACGCAGTATTTT
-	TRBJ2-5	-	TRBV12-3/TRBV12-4	CASRTGTQETQYF	TGTGCCAGCAGAACAGGGACCCAAGAGACCCAGTACTTC
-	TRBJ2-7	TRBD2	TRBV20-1	CSASWAGGYYEQYF	TGCAGTGCTAGCTGGGCGGGGGGCTACTACGAGCAGTACTTC
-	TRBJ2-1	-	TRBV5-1	CASSLPPPAEQFF	TGCGCCAGCAGCTTACCGCCCCCCGCTGAGCAGTTCTTC
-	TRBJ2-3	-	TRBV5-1	CASVPPPGDPTDTQYF	TGCGCCAGCGTTCCTCCCCCCGGGGACCCAACAGATACGCAGTATTTT
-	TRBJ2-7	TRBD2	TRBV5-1	CASSLWTSGGLSSYEQYF	TGCGCCAGCAGCTTGTGGACTAGCGGGGGCCTGAGCTCCTACGAGCAGTACTTC
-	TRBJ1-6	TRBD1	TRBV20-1	CSARPGQGLSSPLHF	TGCAGTGCTAGACCGGGACAGGGTTTAAGTTCACCCCTCCACTTT
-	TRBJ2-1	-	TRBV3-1	CASSQVDRPGEQFF	TGTGCCAGCAGCCAAGTTGATCGCCCGGGGGAGCAGTTCTTC
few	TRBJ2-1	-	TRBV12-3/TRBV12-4	CASSPRLGPFQFF	TGTGCCAGCAGTCCTAGACTAGGTCCGTTTCAGTTCTTC
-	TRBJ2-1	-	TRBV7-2	CASSSYTGYEQFF	TGTGCCAGCAGCTCCTACACTGGCTATGAGCAGTTCTTC
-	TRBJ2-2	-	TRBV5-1	CASSLMGGGFTNTGELFF	TGCGCCAGCAGCTTGATGGGCGGGGGCTTCACGAACACCGGGGAGCTGTTTTTT
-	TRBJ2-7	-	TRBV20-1	CSAKGTYEQYF	TGCAGTGCTAAAGGGACCTACGAGCAGTACTTC
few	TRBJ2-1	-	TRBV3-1	CASSQDVSLSGEQFF	TGTGCCAGCAGCCAAGATGTCTCCCTTAGCGGTGAGCAGTTCTTC
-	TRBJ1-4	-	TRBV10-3	CAIYSQVLWGDDEKLFF	TGTGCCATCTACTCTCAAGTTTTATGGGGCGATGATGAAAAACTGTTTTTT
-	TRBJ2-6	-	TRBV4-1	CASSQEMFSGANVLTF	TGCGCCAGCAGCCAAGAGATGTTCTCTGGGGCCAACGTCCTGACTTTC
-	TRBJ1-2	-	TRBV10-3	CAISDGPLLNYGYTF	TGTGCCATCAGTGACGGCCCCCTACTTAACTATGGCTACACCTTC
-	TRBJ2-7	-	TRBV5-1	CASRVGLTGSYEQYF	TGCGCCAGCAGAGTCGGATTGACAGGCTCCTACGAGCAGTACTTC